Listed below are T cell receptor beta chains from one sample, sequenced in a study of blood T cell repertoires in COVID-19. Sequencing used immunoSEQ multiplex PCR; TCRdb keeps in-frame clones, though not all of them. Among about 260,000 clones listed, 88% were seen once. The specimen was peripheral blood. The receptor source for this set is a man aged 60 to 69 who had recovered from COVID-19. Each CDR3 is given without its conserved first and last residue. The D gene is left open where the match is weak.

d_call j_call v_call cdr3_aa
- TRBJ2-3 TRBV3-1/TRBV3-2 ASSLMFDTQY
- TRBJ2-1 TRBV6-5 ASSSRGGAYNEQF
- TRBJ1-2 TRBV5-4 ASSSQGIGTDGYT
- TRBJ1-3 TRBV19 ASSIGQSSGNTIY
TRBD2 TRBJ2-1 TRBV4-2 ASSQDRLAGVDNEQF
TRBD1 TRBJ2-7 TRBV19 ASSSQQGAHEQY
TRBD1 TRBJ2-7 TRBV28 ASSIQGYEQY
TRBD1 TRBJ1-4 TRBV2 ASRGDRVGLF
TRBD1 TRBJ2-5 TRBV27 ASSLSPTGEETQY
- TRBJ2-2 TRBV11-3 ASSSKLNTGELF
TRBD1 TRBJ1-5 TRBV6-1 ASSGAQGALQPQH
TRBD1 TRBJ1-1 TRBV2 ASNRQGLTEAF
TRBD2 TRBJ2-5 TRBV19 ASSIAGGQETQY
TRBD1 TRBJ1-2 TRBV5-1 ASSREEQGNYGYT
- TRBJ1-2 TRBV3-1/TRBV3-2 ASSLRTGISSYGYT
- TRBJ1-3 TRBV7-2 ASSLEGLGRNTIY
- TRBJ2-3 TRBV7-7 ASSLSPGADTDTQY
- TRBJ1-3 TRBV19 ASSTGVSGNTIY
- TRBJ1-2 TRBV7-9 ASSLASAGYGYT
TRBD1 TRBJ1-2 TRBV11-1 ASSFPGQGIGYT
TRBD1 TRBJ2-2 TRBV5-6 ASSPPTGDTGELF
TRBD2 TRBJ2-5 TRBV7-2 ASSLLWTSGGSGETQY
- TRBJ1-2 TRBV9 ASSGSRDINYGYT
TRBD2 TRBJ2-5 TRBV2 ASESDRSGGGETQY
- TRBJ1-3 TRBV6-6 ASTRVSSGNTIY
- TRBJ2-7 TRBV5-1 ASSYSEGALYEQY
- TRBJ2-1 TRBV5-4 ASSYHGEPSYNEQF
- TRBJ1-5 TRBV6-5 ASSYWGGMGNQPQH
TRBD1 TRBJ1-2 TRBV6-5 ASNIGQGGYGYT
- TRBJ1-2 TRBV27 ASSFRGNGYT
TRBD1 TRBJ2-2 TRBV5-1 ASSLIGTGLTGELF
- TRBJ1-2 TRBV2 AGSGGRPSINYGYT
TRBD1 TRBJ1-2 TRBV19 ASSIPGQYGYT
- TRBJ2-3 TRBV6-6 ATRGAVYSTDTQY
- TRBJ2-2 TRBV30 AWSSQYAGRYTGELF
TRBD2 TRBJ2-2 TRBV3-1/TRBV3-2 ASRPRWRGGDTGELF
TRBD1 TRBJ1-2 TRBV6-2/TRBV6-3 ASSYTWTGSNYGYT
- TRBJ1-4 TRBV15 ATSKGATNEKLF
- TRBJ2-2 TRBV30 AWSPRIGELF
TRBD1 TRBJ1-1 TRBV7-8 ASSSRTGNTEAF